The 11 T cell receptor beta chains reported below all come from one sample, sequenced in a study of shared clonotypes between healthy human individuals. TCRdb's table, derived via immunoSEQ multiplex PCR, lists solely in-frame clones and lacks some. The sample consists of 550,000 to 600,000 clones, roughly four fifths of them appearing once. Sequencing input: PBMCs. The receptors were sampled from a woman in her thirties or forties in good health. Some clones in this sample may be carry-over from other donors' samples.

CDR3 nucleotide sequence: TGTGCCAGCAGTTTCCAGCGGGTCCGCACCTACGAGCAGTACTTC. As protein: CASSFQRVRTYEQYF. The chain is built from TRBV27 and TRBJ2-7, with D perhaps TRBD2 (6 bases). Trimming stripped 3 bases from V and 2 bases from J, with 14 bases between. CDR3 length: 15 amino acids. Germline CDR1 MNHEY, CDR2 SMNVEV (reference sequence).

Comment on this clone: A read error may be the cause here, since a much bigger clone is one base away. V gene TRBV1 combines with J gene TRBJ2-7; the DNA was not used to check the table's D call, TRBD2. TRBV1 is a pseudogene segment. This CDR3 has 18 amino acids. CDR3 region: CTSSQGALAGDQPYEQYF. CDR3 nucleotide sequence: TGCACCAGCAGCCAAGGGGCACTAGCGGGAGATCAACCTTACGAGCAGTACTTC.

This chain links TRBV11-2 with TRBJ2-7; D is possibly TRBD2 (5 bases). Germline V gives CDR1 SGHAT, CDR2 FQNNGV. The CDR3 loop spans 12 amino acids. Trimming removed 5 bases at V and 4 bases at J, with 9 bases between. This chain's CDR3 is CASSGRGYEQYF. In DNA, the CDR3 is TGTGCCAGCAGCGGACGGGGATACGAGCAGTACTTC.

CDR3 loop: CASSPGTNRAGAQYF. The DNA of the CDR3 is TGTGCCAGCAGCCCCGGGACTAACCGCGCAGGGGCGCAGTATTTT. The chain employs TRBV7-3 and TRBJ2-3; weak D call: TRBD2 (7 bases). Germline loops: CDR1 SGHTA, CDR2 FQGTGA. V was shortened by 5 bases and J by 10 bases, with 22 bases between the two germline ends. This CDR3 contains 15 residues.

The rearrangement links TRBV27 to TRBJ1-4, with 8 bases that match TRBD1. CDR1 and CDR2 from the germline V gene are MNHEY and SMNVEV (reference sequence). CDR3 length equals 15 residues. Trimming at V came to 2 bases and at J to 2 bases, leaving 1 base not matched to a gene. DNA of the CDR3: TGTGCCAGCAGTTTACGGACAGGGACTAATGAAAAACTGTTTTTT. Protein sequence: CASSLRTGTNEKLFF.

This clone was counted many times. CDR3 nucleotides: TGTGCCTGGAGTGTAGGTAGAGCCGGGGACACTGAAGCTTTCTTT. Its protein is CAWSVGRAGDTEAFF. The gene calls are TRBV30 and TRBJ1-1, with D uncertain. From germline, CDR1 is GTSNPN and CDR2 SVGIG (reference sequence). This CDR3 is built from 15 residues. V gave up 0 bases and J gave up 3 bases, with 14 bases separating them.

This clone was observed a few times. The sample carries other DNA sequences with the same CDR3. This chain connects TRBV15 to TRBJ1-2; the D gene is possibly TRBD1 (6 bases). Germline V gives CDR1 LNHNV, CDR2 YYDKDF (reference sequence). The CDR3 sequence is 14 residues long. Trimming cost V 0 bases and J 8 bases, with 13 bases left between them. The CDR3 loop reads CATSRDVGGRGYTF. CDR3 DNA sequence: TGTGCCACCAGCAGAGATGTGGGGGGGCGGGGCTACACCTTC.

The rearrangement uses TRBV5-4 and TRBJ2-3; 9 bases are shared with TRBD2. Germline values: CDR1 SGHNT, CDR2 YYREEE (reference sequence). The J segment lost 8 bases and the V segment lost 4 bases, leaving 11 bases of the junction unmatched. The CDR3 is 15 amino acids. The CDR3 loop is CASSRREREVGTQYF. The CDR3 bases are TGTGCCAGCAGCCGCAGGGAGCGGGAGGTTGGTACGCAGTATTTT.

The rearrangement joins TRBV9 to TRBJ2-1; 7 bases align to TRBD2. With V trimmed by 0 bases and J by 7 bases, 4 bases remained unmatched. The germline V gene has CDR1 SGDLS and CDR2 YYNGEE. This CDR3 region has 14 residues. CDR3 loop: CASSVGGSGNEQFF. CDR3 DNA: TGTGCCAGCAGCGTAGGCGGGAGCGGTAATGAGCAGTTCTTC.

Note on this clone: This specimen includes other DNA sequences encoding the same CDR3. V is TRBV5-1 and J is TRBJ2-5; 9 nucleotides align to TRBD1. From germline, CDR1 is SGHRS and CDR2 YFSETQ. The junction had 2 bases not matched to a gene; V was cut back by 0 bases and J by 5 bases. The CDR3 consists of 14 residues. CDR3 coding DNA: TGCGCCAGCAGCTTGGCCGGACAGGGGGAGACCCAGTACTTC. Its protein product is CASSLAGQGETQYF.

The chain links TRBV5-1 to TRBJ2-4; 14 bases are shared with TRBD2. The CDR3 covers 18 residues. With V trimmed by 4 bases and J by 3 bases, 9 bases remained unmatched. Germline CDR1 is SGHRS and CDR2 is YFSETQ. The CDR3 nucleotides read TGCGCCAGCAGCCTCGGACTAGCGGGAGGAGAGTACAAAAACATTCAGTACTTC. Its translation is CASSLGLAGGEYKNIQYF.